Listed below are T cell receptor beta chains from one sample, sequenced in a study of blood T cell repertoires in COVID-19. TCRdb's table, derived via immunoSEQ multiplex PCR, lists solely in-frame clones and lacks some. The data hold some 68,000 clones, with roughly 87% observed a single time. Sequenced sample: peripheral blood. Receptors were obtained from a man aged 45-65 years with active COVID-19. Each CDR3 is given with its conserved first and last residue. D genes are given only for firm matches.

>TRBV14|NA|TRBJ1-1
CASNQVSNRPMEAFF
TGTGCCAGCAACCAAGTGTCTAACAGGCCTATGGAAGCTTTCTTT
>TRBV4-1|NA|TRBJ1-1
CASSQDHDRTTEAFF
TGCGCCAGCAGCCAAGACCACGACAGGACGACTGAAGCTTTCTTT
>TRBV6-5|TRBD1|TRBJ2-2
CASSSDRVKLFF
TGTGCCAGCAGCTCCGACAGGGTTAAGCTGTTTTTT
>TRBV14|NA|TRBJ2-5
CASSPDRGETQYF
TGTGCCAGCAGCCCCGATAGGGGGGAGACCCAGTACTTC
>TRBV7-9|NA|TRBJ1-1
CASSYNHRRPGNTEAFF
TGTGCCAGCAGCTATAATCATCGACGGCCGGGGAACACTGAAGCTTTCTTT
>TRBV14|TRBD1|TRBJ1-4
CASSQSGTGREKLFF
TGTGCCAGCAGCCAATCCGGGACAGGGAGAGAAAAACTGTTTTTT
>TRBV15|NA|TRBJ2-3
CATSRYTDTQYF
TGTGCCACCAGCAGATACACAGATACGCAGTATTTT
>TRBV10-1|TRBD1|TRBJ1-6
CASSLRQGNNSPLHF
TGCGCCAGCTCTCTCCGACAGGGGAATAATTCACCCCTCCACTTT
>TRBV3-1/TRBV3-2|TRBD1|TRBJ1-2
CASSHGQGARLALGYTF
TGTGCCAGCAGCCATGGACAGGGGGCGAGGTTAGCTCTGGGCTACACCTTC
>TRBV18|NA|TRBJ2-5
CASSDFREYQETQYF
TGTGCCAGCTCAGACTTTCGAGAGTACCAAGAGACCCAGTACTTC